The 32 T cell receptor beta chains given below trace back to one sample, sequenced in a study of blood T cell repertoires in COVID-19 (dated by TCRdb to 2018 to 2020). Library preparation was by the immunoSEQ multiplex PCR assay. Sourced from immuneACCESS, this table was stored by TCRdb with only in-frame sequences that have V and J called. A share of the clones is absent; for the studies checked, an unresolved V gene accounts for under half, and the remainder has no known explanation. This sample lists under 80,000 clones; 88% were detected once. 1.3% to 1.5% of the sample rests with the top ten. Material: peripheral blood. The receptors here all came from a human donor in a cohort sampled during active COVID-19.

This chain joins TRBV9 and TRBJ2-1; 10 bases agree with TRBD2. V was pared by 0 bases and J by 2 bases, with 2 bases of the junction left unmatched. Germline CDR1 is SGDLS and CDR2 is YYNGEE. CDR3 length: 16 residues. The CDR3 DNA sequence: TGTGCCAGCAGCGTAGCCAGCGGGAGGGCCTACAATGAGCAGTTCTTC. Amino acid sequence: CASSVASGRAYNEQFF.

The CDR3 DNA reads TGTGCCAGCAGTGGGGGACAGGTCCTCTCTGGAAACACCATATATTTT. This codes for CASSGGQVLSGNTIYF. This chain joins TRBV2 and TRBJ1-3; TRBD1 matches 8 bases. V lost 4 bases, J lost 0 bases, and 5 bases stayed unmatched. The CDR3 is 16 amino acids. Germline CDR1 is SNHLY and CDR2 is FYNNEI.

The J gene is TRBJ1-3, the V gene TRBV7-9; tentatively, D is TRBD1 (5 bases). V was shortened by 5 bases and J by 0 bases, with 8 bases between the two germline ends. The CDR3 length is 14 residues. Germline V gene data show CDR1 as SEHNR and CDR2 as FQNEAQ (reference sequence). CDR3 loop: CASSQGNSGNTIYF. The CDR3 bases are TGTGCCAGCAGCCAGGGTAACTCTGGAAACACCATATATTTT.

The chain couples TRBV5-1 to TRBJ1-4; 9 nucleotides agree with TRBD1. V was pared by 4 bases and J by 4 bases, with 5 bases of the junction left unmatched. There are 15 residues in the CDR3. Germline CDR1 SGHRS, CDR2 YFSETQ. The CDR3 is CASSGTGLSNEKLFF. In DNA, the CDR3 is TGCGCCAGCAGCGGGACAGGGCTTAGTAATGAAAAACTGTTTTTT.

The CDR3 here is CASSEVGYSQAFF. The DNA of the CDR3 is TGTGCCAGCAGTGAAGTTGGTTACAGTCAAGCTTTCTTT. J is TRBJ1-1 and V is TRBV2; no definite D call. The germline V and J ends were trimmed by 1 base and 9 bases, with 12 bases remaining between them. The germline V gene has CDR1 SNHLY and CDR2 FYNNEI. The CDR3 loop spans 13 amino acids.

This clone occurred once. DNA for the CDR3: TGTGCCATCAGCACAGGGCAGGGTAATTCACCCCTCCACTTT. Residues: CAISTGQGNSPLHF. V gene TRBV10-3 combines with J gene TRBJ1-6; TRBD1 is a possible D gene (6 bases). The CDR3 runs to 14 residues. The V gene's germline CDR1 is ENHRY and CDR2 SYGVKD. Trimming took 6 bases from V and 6 from J, leaving 12 bases between them.

This chain joins TRBV2 and TRBJ1-2; tentative D call: TRBD1 (5 bases). The germline V gene has CDR1 SNHLY and CDR2 FYNNEI. This CDR3 comprises 16 residues. Trimming took off 7 bases at V and 4 bases at J, with 22 bases between the two ends. The CDR3 nucleotides read TGTGCCAGCACATACGTAGGGGAGGCGAGTAGCTATGGCTACACCTTC. It encodes CASTYVGEASSYGYTF.

CDR3 sequence: CASSSSGRAREQYV. Written as DNA, the CDR3 is TGTGCCAGCAGCTCCAGCGGGAGGGCCCGCGAGCAGTACGTC. The chain joins TRBV7-8 to TRBJ2-7; 10 bases fit TRBD2. CDR3 length: 14 residues. Looked up from germline, CDR1 is SGHVS and CDR2 is FQNEAQ. V shed 4 bases, J shed 6 bases, and the junction held 6 bases outside the gene matches.

The V gene is TRBV6-5, the J gene TRBJ1-6, with D unclear. Trimming pared 6 bases from V and 7 bases from J, leaving 10 bases between. This CDR3 has 13 residues. Germline V gene sequence: CDR1 MNHEY, CDR2 SVGAGI. The CDR3 loop is CASRAGVNSPLHF. The CDR3 nucleotides are TGTGCCAGCAGGGCAGGCGTAAATTCACCCCTCCACTTT.

V and J are TRBV7-6 and TRBJ1-3; D perhaps matches TRBD1 (6 bases). The length of the CDR3 is 14 residues. Trimming stripped 5 bases from V and 1 base from J, with 9 bases between. Germline CDR1 SGHVS, CDR2 FNYEAQ. CDR3 loop: CASSPDSSGNTIYF. DNA of the CDR3: TGTGCCAGCAGCCCGGACAGTTCTGGAAACACCATATATTTT. The complete variable domain, with remaining parts taken from reference TRBV7-6 and TRBJ1-3, reads GAGVSQSPRYKVTKRGQDVALRCDPISGHVSLYWYRQALGQGPEFLTYFNYEAQQDKSGLPNDRFSAERPEGSISTLTIQRTEQRDSAMYRCASSPDSSGNTIYFGEGSWLTVV.

The V call is TRBV29-1, the J call TRBJ2-1; no definite D call. In germline, CDR1 is SQVTM, CDR2 ANQGSEA. V lost 8 bases, J lost 6 bases, and 11 bases lay in between. The CDR3 runs to 11 residues. CDR3 residues: CSLRTFNEQFF. The CDR3, as DNA: TGCAGCCTCCGAACTTTCAATGAGCAGTTCTTC.

The chain uses TRBV5-1 and TRBJ2-1, with 8 nucleotides matching TRBD2. The CDR3 loop spans 16 amino acids. CDR1 SGHRS and CDR2 YFSETQ come from the germline V gene. The junction had 4 bases not matched to a gene; V was cut back by 2 bases and J by 0 bases. This CDR3 is CASSFTSGGSYNEQFF. The CDR3 nucleotides read TGCGCCAGCAGCTTCACTAGCGGAGGCTCCTACAATGAGCAGTTCTTC.

This chain links TRBV28 with TRBJ2-1; TRBD2 aligns across 9 bases. CDR1 MDHEN and CDR2 SYDVKM come from the germline V gene. J lost 10 bases, V lost 6 bases, and 7 bases had no gene match. CDR3 length equals 13 residues. This CDR3 reads CASSLSGSSEQFF. As DNA, the CDR3 is TGTGCCAGCAGCCTTAGCGGGAGCAGCGAGCAGTTCTTC.

This chain uses TRBV28 with TRBJ2-1; 12 positions agree with TRBD2. After removal of 1 base from V and 9 bases from J, the junction contained 16 bases not matched to a gene. Germline V gene data show CDR1 as MDHEN and CDR2 as SYDVKM. There are 19 residues in the CDR3. CDR3 region: CASSLLRLAGVGRSGEQFF. The DNA of the CDR3 is TGTGCCAGCAGTTTATTACGACTAGCGGGAGTAGGCCGGAGCGGTGAGCAGTTCTTC.

This chain joins TRBV27 and TRBJ1-2; D is possibly TRBD1 (5 bases). This CDR3 has 13 amino acids. Trimming shortened V by 3 bases and J by 8 bases, and 13 bases separated the two germline ends. Germline loops: CDR1 MNHEY, CDR2 SMNVEV (reference sequence). The CDR3 nucleotides read TGTGCCAGCAGTTTCCAGGACAATCTCGGCTACACCTTC. Its protein product is CASSFQDNLGYTF.

This chain links TRBV5-1 with TRBJ2-2; D possibly corresponds to TRBD1 (6 bases). The CDR3 spans 15 residues. CDR1 and CDR2 from the germline V gene are SGHRS and YFSETQ. V lost 7 bases and J lost 5, with 18 bases in between. In DNA form, the CDR3 reads TGCGCCAGCGGGTTATGGCAGGGGAGTACCGGGGAGCTGTTTTTT. The encoded protein is CASGLWQGSTGELFF. Combining the CDR3 with reference TRBV5-1 and TRBJ2-2 gives the whole variable domain KAGVTQTPRYLIKTRGQQVTLSCSPISGHRSVSWYQQTPGQGLQFLFEYFSETQRNKGNFPGRFSGRQFSNSRSEMNVSTLELGDSALYLCASGLWQGSTGELFFGEGSRLTVL.

The J gene is TRBJ2-1, the V gene TRBV3-1 (or the pseudogene TRBV3-2); possible D gene TRBD2, 6 bases. Per germline, CDR1 LGHDT and CDR2 YNNKEL (reference sequence). V gave up 0 bases and J gave up 4 bases, with 10 bases separating them. The CDR3 spans 15 residues. The CDR3 DNA is TGTGCCAGCAGCCAAGACCTCGGGGGATACAATGAGCAGTTCTTC. As protein: CASSQDLGGYNEQFF.

This clone has just one count. The chain is built from TRBV5-6 and TRBJ2-2; 10 nucleotides line up with TRBD1. This CDR3 comprises 17 residues. CDR1 is SGHDT and CDR2 is YYEEEE in the germline V gene. V shed 0 bases and J 1 base; nucleotides not matched to a gene: 3. The CDR3 spells CASSLVTGGKNTGELFF. In DNA form, the CDR3 reads TGTGCCAGCAGCTTGGTGACAGGGGGCAAGAACACCGGGGAGCTGTTTTTT.

The chain combines TRBV9 with TRBJ2-5, with TRBD1 matching over 8 bases. V shed 4 bases, J shed 5 bases, and the junction held 7 bases outside the gene matches. Germline V gives CDR1 SGDLS, CDR2 YYNGEE. CDR3 length equals 14 residues. Here the CDR3 reads CASSPTGERETQYF. The CDR3 bases are TGTGCCAGCAGCCCGACAGGGGAAAGGGAGACCCAGTACTTC.

The chain combines TRBV20-1 with TRBJ1-2; TRBD1 might be the D (6 bases). The ends were cut back, 3 bases at V and 7 bases at J, with 6 bases in the middle. This CDR3 region has 10 residues. Germline V gene lookup returns CDR1 DFQATT and CDR2 SNEGSKA (reference sequence). The CDR3 DNA sequence: TGCAGTGCTAGGACAGGTGGCTACACCTTC. Residues: CSARTGGYTF.

The V and J genes are TRBV14 and TRBJ2-1; a weak D match, TRBD1 (5 bases). Germline-derived CDR1 and CDR2 are SGHDN and FVKESK. This CDR3 spans 13 amino acids. V was cut by 4 bases and J by 4 bases, with 8 bases left in between. The CDR3 DNA is TGTGCCAGCAGCCCAAGGGGTTACAATGAGCAGTTCTTC. Translating it yields CASSPRGYNEQFF.

The CDR3 sequence: CASSPKGRGTGYTF. The DNA for the CDR3 is TGTGCCAGCAGCCCCAAGGGGCGGGGCACGGGCTACACCTTC. This chain links TRBV6-5 with TRBJ1-2, with D maybe TRBD1 (5 bases). Germline V lookup: CDR1 MNHEY, CDR2 SVGAGI. V lost 6 bases and J 8 bases, leaving 19 bases between the germline ends. There are 14 residues in the CDR3.

V and J are TRBV5-1 and TRBJ1-2; TRBD1 agrees at 7 bases. The germline V gene has CDR1 SGHRS and CDR2 YFSETQ. The ends lost 2 bases at V and 5 bases at J; junction bases unmatched: 3. This CDR3 comprises 13 residues. The CDR3 reads CASSFGTEYGYTF. The CDR3 nucleotides are TGCGCCAGCAGCTTCGGGACAGAGTATGGCTACACCTTC.

The V call is TRBV2, the J call TRBJ2-1; TRBD2 agrees at 8 bases. In germline, CDR1 is SNHLY, CDR2 FYNNEI. Trimming took 3 bases from V and 10 from J; bases not matched to a gene: 5. This CDR3 spans 13 amino acids. CDR3 nucleotide sequence: TGTGCCAGCAGTGATAAGCGGGAGCGGGAGCAGTTCTTC. Translation: CASSDKREREQFF.

J is TRBJ2-1 and V is TRBV24-1; TRBD2 matches 12 bases. Germline V gives CDR1 KGHDR, CDR2 SFDVKD. V lost 4 bases, J lost 7 bases, and 16 bases stayed unmatched. This CDR3 spans 19 amino acids. CDR3 in DNA: TGTGCCACCAGTGACCCGAGCTTGACTAGCGGGAGCGAATGGAATGAGCAGTTCTTC. It encodes CATSDPSLTSGSEWNEQFF.

V gene TRBV5-4 combines with J gene TRBJ1-1; D uncertain. Trimming removed 0 bases at V and 0 bases at J, with 6 bases between. The germline V gene has CDR1 SGHNT and CDR2 YYREEE (reference sequence). This CDR3 has 14 amino acids. This CDR3 reads CASSLGLMNTEAFF. The CDR3 DNA reads as TGTGCCAGCAGCTTGGGACTGATGAACACTGAAGCTTTCTTT.

This clone has a single count. The chain carries TRBV28 and TRBJ2-5; 9 positions agree with TRBD2. CDR3 length: 15 amino acids. CDR1 and CDR2 from the germline V gene are MDHEN and SYDVKM. V trimming: 8 bases; J trimming: 9 bases; junction bases outside the gene matches: 16. CDR3 sequence: CASGRSSGVASSQYF. CDR3 coding DNA: TGTGCCAGCGGCAGATCTAGCGGGGTAGCTTCGTCCCAGTACTTC.

The genes are TRBV7-9 and TRBJ1-3; D is unclear. The germline CDR1 and CDR2 sequences are SEHNR and FQNEAQ (reference sequence). The V gene lost 0 bases and the J gene lost 0 bases, with 15 bases spanning the gap. There are 18 residues in the CDR3. The CDR3 coding sequence is TGTGCCAGCAGCTTAGCGTCGGCAGGTCCAAGCTCTGGAAACACCATATATTTT. It is translated as CASSLASAGPSSGNTIYF.

The genes are TRBV5-4 and TRBJ1-1; TRBD1 might be the D (5 bases). This CDR3 region has 14 residues. From germline, CDR1 is SGHNT and CDR2 YYREEE (reference sequence). V was clipped by 0 bases and J by 3 bases, with 9 bases between them. CDR3 residues: CASSLGPGYTEAFF. The CDR3 nucleotides are TGTGCCAGCAGCTTGGGTCCAGGGTACACTGAAGCTTTCTTT.

This clone is a singleton in its sample. The chain joins TRBV5-6 to TRBJ2-3, with 9 bases identical to TRBD1. The germline V gene has CDR1 SGHDT and CDR2 YYEEEE. J was trimmed by 2 bases and V by 4 bases; bases with no gene match: 8. This CDR3 region has 16 residues. The DNA of the CDR3 is TGTGCCAGCAGCCCCCTGGACAGGGGACCCACAGATACGCAGTATTTT. As protein: CASSPLDRGPTDTQYF. The full variable domain, rest sourced from reference TRBV5-6 and TRBJ2-3, is DAGVTQSPTHLIKTRGQQVTLRCSPKSGHDTVSWYQQALGQGPQFIFQYYEEEERQRGNFPDRFSGHQFPNYSSELNVNALLLGDSALYLCASSPLDRGPTDTQYFGPGTRLTVL.

The chain employs TRBV5-1 and TRBJ1-4; TRBD1 aligns across 10 bases. This CDR3 has 13 residues. V gave up 7 bases and J gave up 6 bases; unmatched junction bases: 3. CDR1 is SGHRS, CDR2 YFSETQ, per germline. The CDR3 region has the DNA TGCGCCAGCTCCGGGACAGGGGATGAAAAACTGTTTTTT. Encoded protein: CASSGTGDEKLFF.

The rearrangement links TRBV11-3 to TRBJ2-5; weak D call: TRBD2 (5 bases). The CDR3 length is 13 residues. The V gene lost 2 bases and the J gene lost 4 bases, with 8 bases spanning the gap. Looked up from germline, CDR1 is SGHNT and CDR2 is YENEEA. DNA of the CDR3: TGTGCCAGCAGCTTATGGGCGGGAGAGACCCAGTACTTC. Its protein product is CASSLWAGETQYF.